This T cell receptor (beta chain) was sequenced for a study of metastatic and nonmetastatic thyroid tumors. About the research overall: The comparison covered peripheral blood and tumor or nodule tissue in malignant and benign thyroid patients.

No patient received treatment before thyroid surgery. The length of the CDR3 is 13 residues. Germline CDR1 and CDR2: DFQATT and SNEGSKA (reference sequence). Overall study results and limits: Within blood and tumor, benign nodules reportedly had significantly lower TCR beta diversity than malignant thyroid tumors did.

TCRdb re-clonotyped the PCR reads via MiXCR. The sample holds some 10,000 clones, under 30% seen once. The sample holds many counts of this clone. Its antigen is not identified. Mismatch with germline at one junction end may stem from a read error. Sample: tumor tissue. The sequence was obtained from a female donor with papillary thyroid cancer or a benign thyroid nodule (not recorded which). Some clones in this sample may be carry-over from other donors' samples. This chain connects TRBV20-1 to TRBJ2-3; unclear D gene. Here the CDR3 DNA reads TGCAGTGCTAGAGTTAGTGTCACAAATACGCAGTATTTT. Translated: CSARVSVTNTQYF.